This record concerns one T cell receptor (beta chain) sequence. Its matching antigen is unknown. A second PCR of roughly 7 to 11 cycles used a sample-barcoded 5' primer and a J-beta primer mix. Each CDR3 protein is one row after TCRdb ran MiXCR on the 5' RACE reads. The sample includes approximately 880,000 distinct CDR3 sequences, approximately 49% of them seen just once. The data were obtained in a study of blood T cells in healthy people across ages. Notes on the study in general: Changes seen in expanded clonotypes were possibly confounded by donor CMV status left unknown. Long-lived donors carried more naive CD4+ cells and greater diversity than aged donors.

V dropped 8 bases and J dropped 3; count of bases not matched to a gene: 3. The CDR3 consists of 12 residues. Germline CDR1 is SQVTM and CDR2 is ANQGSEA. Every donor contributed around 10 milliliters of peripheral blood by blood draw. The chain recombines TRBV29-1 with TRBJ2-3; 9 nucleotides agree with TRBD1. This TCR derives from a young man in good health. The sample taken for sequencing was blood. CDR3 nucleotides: TGCAGCACGGACAGGGGTACAGATACGCAGTATTTT. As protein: CSTDRGTDTQYF.